This paragraph covers one T cell receptor (beta chain) sequence. These data belong to a study of T cells expressing NK-cell markers. For TCR beta, cDNA was produced by 5'RACE template switching with UMIs. TCRdb reanalyzed the 5' RACE reads, giving one entry per CDR3 protein sequence and no DNA. The sample totals 400,000 to 500,000 distinct CDR3 sequences. Germline CDR1 reads SGHRS; CDR2 reads YFSETQ. The CDR3 has 13 amino acids. Sequencing was performed on blood T cells: a sorted CD56 or NKG2C T cell subset, CD4+ or CD8+ T cells, or bulk PBMC T cells (not recorded which). This sequence originates from a woman between 18 and 75 years old in good health. The V call is TRBV5-1, the J call TRBJ2-2; TCRdb names TRBD1, which stays unverified in the absence of DNA. The CDR3 reads CASSRGQAGELFF.